These 8 T cell receptor beta chains were sequenced from one sample in a study of T cells in Graves' hyperthyroidism and ophthalmopathy. It was RNA transcripts that yielded the amplified TCR beta CDR3 regions. Carried out on the TCR CDR3, a first-round RT-PCR used the HTBI primer set. Via MiXCR, TCRdb re-called the multiplex PCR reads, giving one row per CDR3 protein. The data show some 550,000 distinct CDR3 sequences, 20% to 25% seen once. The sequencing input was blood. The receptors were sampled from a man aged 18 to 30 with Graves' hyperthyroidism.

This clonotype came up a few times. This chain joins TRBV6-1 and TRBJ1-5; the D is unclear. Per the germline V gene, CDR1 is MNHNS and CDR2 is SASEGT. This CDR3 has 16 amino acids. The V end lost 2 bases, the J end lost 0 bases, and 11 bases lay between the germline ends. The CDR3 nucleotides read TGTGCCAGCAGTGAAACGCACACGTATAGCAATCAGCCCCAGCATTTT. Residues: CASSETHTYSNQPQHF.

This clonotype was seen more than once but under ten times. The V gene is TRBV28, the J gene TRBJ2-6; D is uncertain. In germline, CDR1 is MDHEN, CDR2 SYDVKM. The CDR3 is 20 amino acids. Trimming took off 1 base at V and 0 bases at J, with 19 bases between the two ends. The CDR3 DNA sequence: TGTGCCAGCAGTTTATTTCCAGGCCCCTTCTGGAGCTCTGGGGCCAACGTCCTGACTTTC. This sequence encodes CASSLFPGPFWSSGANVLTF. The whole variable domain, filled in from reference TRBV28 and TRBJ2-6, reads DVKVTQSSRYLVKRTGEKVFLECVQDMDHENMFWYRQDPGLGLRLIYFSYDVKMKEKGDIPEGYSVSREKKERFSLILESASTNQTSMYLCASSLFPGPFWSSGANVLTFGAGSRLTVL.

With regard to this clonotype: A much larger clone differs by one base, so this may be a read error. The chain has TRBV4-1 and TRBJ1-5; D not resolved. The germline V gene has CDR1 MGHRA and CDR2 YSYEKL. This CDR3 region has 14 residues. Trimming left V 0 bases short and J 4 bases short, with 7 bases between. DNA of the CDR3: TGCGCCAGCAGCCAAGATGACAATAATCAGCCCCAGCATTTT. Its translation: CASSQDDNNQPQHF.

This clonotype came up many times. The chain recombines TRBV19 with TRBJ2-2; maybe TRBD2 (6 bases). The CDR3 extends over 17 amino acids. Trimming removed 2 bases at V and 6 bases at J, with 19 bases between. The germline V gene has CDR1 LNHDA and CDR2 SQIVND (reference sequence). CDR3 in amino acids: CASSILTGAVDSGELFF. CDR3 nucleotides: TGTGCCAGTAGTATATTAACGGGAGCGGTTGATTCCGGGGAGCTGTTTTTT.

Ten or more counts support this clonotype. J is TRBJ2-7 and V is TRBV11-2, with D perhaps TRBD1 (7 bases). The CDR3 totals 15 residues. V was shortened by 11 bases and J by 4 bases, with 24 bases between the two germline ends. CDR1 is SGHAT, CDR2 FQNNGV, per germline. The CDR3 loop is CASQLVQGGGYEQYF. CDR3 sequence (DNA): TGTGCCTCCCAGCTGGTGCAGGGGGGAGGATACGAGCAGTACTTC.

This clonotype was seen many times. This chain links TRBV12-5 with TRBJ2-5, with D maybe TRBD2 (5 bases). Trimming removed 5 bases from V and 5 bases from J, with 18 bases in between. Germline CDR1 is LGHNT and CDR2 is FRNRAP. The CDR3 covers 15 residues. Written as DNA, the CDR3 is TGTGCTAGTGGTATTGCGGGCCAAAGGGCGGAGACCCAGTACTTC. This sequence encodes CASGIAGQRAETQYF. Full variable domain (remainder filled in from reference TRBV12-5 and TRBJ2-5): DARVTQTPRHKVTEMGQEVTMRCQPILGHNTVFWYRQTMMQGLELLAYFRNRAPLDDSGMPKDRFSAEMPDATLATLKIQPSEPRDSAVYFCASGIAGQRAETQYFGPGTRLLVL.

V is TRBV3-1 and J is TRBJ2-7; 14 nucleotides agree with TRBD2. The germline gives CDR1 LGHDT, CDR2 YNNKEL (reference sequence). The CDR3 covers 17 residues. J was trimmed by 0 bases and V by 3 bases; bases with no gene match: 4. The CDR3 sequence is CASSQGTSGGYSYEQYF. CDR3 DNA sequence: TGTGCCAGCAGCCAGGGGACTAGCGGGGGTTACTCCTACGAGCAGTACTTC.

This clonotype has a handful of counts. This chain joins TRBV2 and TRBJ2-5; no clear D gene. The germline gives CDR1 SNHLY, CDR2 FYNNEI. The CDR3 extends over 13 amino acids. Trimming took off 3 bases at V and 5 bases at J, with 10 bases between the two ends. The CDR3 coding sequence is TGTGCCAGCAGTGAGGGTATGCCCGAGACCCAGTACTTC. It codes for CASSEGMPETQYF.